This T cell receptor (beta chain) was found in a study of T cells in Graves' hyperthyroidism and ophthalmopathy. CDR1 is MNHEY and CDR2 is SVGEGT in the germline V gene. This CDR3 region has 19 residues. Trimming took 2 bases from V and 4 from J, leaving 23 bases between them. This clonotype turned up a few times. Amplification targeted TCR beta CDR3 regions from RNA transcripts. During a first-round RT-PCR of the TCR CDR3, the HTBI primer set was used. One entry per CDR3 protein results from TCRdb running MiXCR on the multiplex PCR reads. Here the sample spans hundreds of thousands of distinct CDR3 sequences, approximately 13% being singletons.

Sequenced sample: blood. The chain employs TRBV6-2 or TRBV6-3 and TRBJ2-2; D gene unclear. This sequence was found in a woman between 18 and 29 years old with Graves' hyperthyroidism. In nucleotides, the CDR3 is TGTGCCAGCAGTTACACAGACACGTGGGGTTTGGTTGGCACCGGGGAGCTGTTTTTT. Protein product: CASSYTDTWGLVGTGELFF.